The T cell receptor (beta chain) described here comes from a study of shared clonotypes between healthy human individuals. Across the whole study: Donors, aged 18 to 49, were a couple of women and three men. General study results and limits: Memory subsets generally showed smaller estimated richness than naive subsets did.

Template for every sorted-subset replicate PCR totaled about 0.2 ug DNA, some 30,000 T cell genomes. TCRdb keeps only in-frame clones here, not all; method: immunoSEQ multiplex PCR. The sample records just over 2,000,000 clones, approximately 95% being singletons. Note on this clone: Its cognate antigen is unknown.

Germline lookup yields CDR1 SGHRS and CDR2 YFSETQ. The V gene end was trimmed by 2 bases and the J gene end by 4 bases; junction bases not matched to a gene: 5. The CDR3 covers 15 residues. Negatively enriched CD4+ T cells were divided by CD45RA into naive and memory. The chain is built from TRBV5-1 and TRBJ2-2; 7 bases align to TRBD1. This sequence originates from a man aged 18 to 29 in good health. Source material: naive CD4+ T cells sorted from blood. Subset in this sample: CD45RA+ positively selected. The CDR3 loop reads CASSFNRGSTGELFF. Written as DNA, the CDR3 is TGCGCCAGCAGCTTTAACAGGGGTAGCACCGGGGAGCTGTTTTTT.